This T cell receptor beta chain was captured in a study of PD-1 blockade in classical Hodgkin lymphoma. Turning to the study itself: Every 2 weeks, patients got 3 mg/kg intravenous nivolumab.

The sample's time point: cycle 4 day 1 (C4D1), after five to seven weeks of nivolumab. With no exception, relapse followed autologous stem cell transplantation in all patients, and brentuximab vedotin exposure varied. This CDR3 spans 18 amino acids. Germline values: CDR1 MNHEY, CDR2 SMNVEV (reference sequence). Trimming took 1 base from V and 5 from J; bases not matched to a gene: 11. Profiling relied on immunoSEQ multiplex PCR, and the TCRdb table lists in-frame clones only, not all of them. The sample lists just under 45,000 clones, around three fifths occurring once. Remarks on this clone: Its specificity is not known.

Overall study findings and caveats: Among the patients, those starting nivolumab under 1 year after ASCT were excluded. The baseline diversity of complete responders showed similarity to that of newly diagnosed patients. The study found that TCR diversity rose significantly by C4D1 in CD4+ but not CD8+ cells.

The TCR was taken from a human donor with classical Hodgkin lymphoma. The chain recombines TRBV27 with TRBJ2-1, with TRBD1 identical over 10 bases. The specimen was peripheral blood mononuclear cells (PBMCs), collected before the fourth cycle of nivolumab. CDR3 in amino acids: CASSLWAGTGEINNEQFF. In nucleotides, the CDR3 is TGTGCCAGCAGTTTATGGGCTGGGACAGGGGAAATTAACAATGAGCAGTTCTTC.